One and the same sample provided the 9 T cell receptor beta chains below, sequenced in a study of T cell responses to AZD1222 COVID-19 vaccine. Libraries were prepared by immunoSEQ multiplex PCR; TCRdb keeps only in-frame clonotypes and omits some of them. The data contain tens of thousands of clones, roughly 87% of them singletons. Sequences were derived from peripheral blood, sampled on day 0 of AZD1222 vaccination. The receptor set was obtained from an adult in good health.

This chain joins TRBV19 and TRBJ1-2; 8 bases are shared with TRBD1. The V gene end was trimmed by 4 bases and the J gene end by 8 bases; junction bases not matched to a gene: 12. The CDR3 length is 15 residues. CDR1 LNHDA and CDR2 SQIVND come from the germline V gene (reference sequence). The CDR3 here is CASSTQTGAASGYTF. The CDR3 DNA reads TGTGCCAGTAGTACCCAGACAGGGGCTGCCTCGGGCTACACCTTC.

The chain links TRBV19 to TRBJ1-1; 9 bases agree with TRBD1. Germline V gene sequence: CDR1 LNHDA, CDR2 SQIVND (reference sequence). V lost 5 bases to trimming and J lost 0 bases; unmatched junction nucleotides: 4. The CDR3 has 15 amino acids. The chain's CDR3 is CASSLQGAMNTEAFF. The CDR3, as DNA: TGTGCCAGTAGTTTACAGGGGGCCATGAACACTGAAGCTTTCTTT.

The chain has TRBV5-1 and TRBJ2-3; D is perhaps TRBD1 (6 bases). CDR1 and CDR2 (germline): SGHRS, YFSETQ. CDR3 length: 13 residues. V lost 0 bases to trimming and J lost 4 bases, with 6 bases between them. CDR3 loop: CASSLEGADTQYF. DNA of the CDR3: TGCGCCAGCAGCTTGGAGGGGGCAGATACGCAGTATTTT.

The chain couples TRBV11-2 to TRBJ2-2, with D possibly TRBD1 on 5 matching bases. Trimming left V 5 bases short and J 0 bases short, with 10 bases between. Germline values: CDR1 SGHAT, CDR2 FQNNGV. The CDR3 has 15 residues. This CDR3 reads CASSRQRTNTGELFF. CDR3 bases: TGTGCCAGCAGCCGACAGAGAACGAACACCGGGGAGCTGTTTTTT.

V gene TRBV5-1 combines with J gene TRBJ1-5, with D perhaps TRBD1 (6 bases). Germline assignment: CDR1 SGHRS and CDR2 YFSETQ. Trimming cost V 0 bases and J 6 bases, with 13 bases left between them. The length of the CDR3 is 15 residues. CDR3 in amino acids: CASSLAGGRSQPQHF. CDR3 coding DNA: TGCGCCAGCAGCTTGGCGGGGGGGCGTAGTCAGCCCCAGCATTTT.

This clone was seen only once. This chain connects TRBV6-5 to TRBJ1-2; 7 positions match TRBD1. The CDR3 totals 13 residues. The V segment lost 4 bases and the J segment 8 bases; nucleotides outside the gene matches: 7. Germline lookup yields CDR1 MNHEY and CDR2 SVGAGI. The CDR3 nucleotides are TGTGCCAGCAGTTCGACAGGGTTGGGAGGCTACACCTTC. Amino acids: CASSSTGLGGYTF.

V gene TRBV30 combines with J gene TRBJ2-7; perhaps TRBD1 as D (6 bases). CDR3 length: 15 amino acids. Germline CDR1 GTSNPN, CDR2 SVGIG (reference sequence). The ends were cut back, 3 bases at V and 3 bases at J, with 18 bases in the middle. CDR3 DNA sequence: TGTGCCTGGAGGGAACAGGGTTTTTATATCTACGAGCAGTACTTC. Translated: CAWREQGFYIYEQYF.

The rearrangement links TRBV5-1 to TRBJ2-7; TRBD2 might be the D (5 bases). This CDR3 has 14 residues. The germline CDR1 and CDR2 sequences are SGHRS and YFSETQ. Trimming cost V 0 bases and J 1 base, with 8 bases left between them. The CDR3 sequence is CASSLGAASYEQYF. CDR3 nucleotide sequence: TGCGCCAGCAGCTTGGGAGCGGCTTCCTACGAGCAGTACTTC.

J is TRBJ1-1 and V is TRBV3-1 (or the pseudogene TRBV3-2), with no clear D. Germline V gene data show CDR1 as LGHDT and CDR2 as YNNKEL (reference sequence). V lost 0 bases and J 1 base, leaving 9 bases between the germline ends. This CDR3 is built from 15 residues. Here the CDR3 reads CASSQDGFGNTEAFF. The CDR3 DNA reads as TGTGCCAGCAGCCAAGACGGGTTCGGGAACACTGAAGCTTTCTTT.